These 20 T cell receptor beta chains came from one sample sequenced in a study of T cells in Graves' hyperthyroidism and ophthalmopathy. The source material, RNA transcripts, was used to amplify TCR beta CDR3 regions. First-round RT-PCR with HTBI primers amplified the TCR CDR3 region. TCRdb called the multiplex PCR reads again in MiXCR, with one record for every CDR3 protein. Of around 350,000 distinct CDR3 sequences listed, about 12% were seen once; the top ten hold less than 10%. Sequencing was carried out using blood. These receptors were collected from a woman under 30 with Graves' hyperthyroidism.

This clonotype showed up many times. This sequence joins TRBV28 and TRBJ2-7; 11 positions agree with TRBD1. The germline V gene has CDR1 MDHEN and CDR2 SYDVKM. V shed 2 bases and J 3 bases; nucleotides not matched to a gene: 3. The CDR3 consists of 15 residues. The CDR3 loop reads CASSLPGTGGYEQYF. CDR3 nucleotide sequence: TGTGCCAGCAGTTTACCTGGGACAGGGGGCTACGAGCAGTACTTC.

This clonotype has at least ten counts. V usage is TRBV28 and J usage is TRBJ2-7, with D maybe TRBD2 (6 bases). Germline V gene data show CDR1 as MDHEN and CDR2 as SYDVKM. This CDR3 is built from 15 residues. V was pared by 5 bases and J by 6 bases, with 20 bases between. The CDR3 nucleotides read TGTGCCAGCAGTCGACTCCCGGGACTCGGGCCCGAGCAGTACTTC. Encoded protein: CASSRLPGLGPEQYF.

This clonotype has a count of ten or more. The CDR3 DNA sequence: TGCGCCAGCAGCTTGTGGTCGGACACTGAAGCTTTCTTT. Its protein product is CASSLWSDTEAFF. V usage is TRBV5-1 and J usage is TRBJ1-1, with D unresolved. The germline CDR1 and CDR2 sequences are SGHRS and YFSETQ. CDR3 length: 13 residues. V was pared by 1 base and J by 3 bases, with 7 bases between.

This clonotype has a count of ten or more. The chain is built from TRBV28 and TRBJ1-2, with 11 bases fitting TRBD1. CDR3 length: 14 residues. Germline trimming cut 7 bases from V and 6 bases from J; bases unmatched to any gene: 7. Looked up from germline, CDR1 is MDHEN and CDR2 is SYDVKM. The CDR3 bases are TGTGCCAGCACTCAGGGACAGGGGGTCGATGGCTACACCTTC. Translation gives CASTQGQGVDGYTF.

This clonotype was recorded many times. The gene calls are TRBV7-3 and TRBJ2-5, with 12 bases lining up with TRBD1. The CDR3 is 16 residues long. Germline loops: CDR1 SGHTA, CDR2 FQGTGA. The trim removed 4 bases at V and 3 bases at J, leaving 6 bases unmatched. The CDR3 region is CASSSGQGALEETQYF. The CDR3 DNA reads as TGTGCCAGCAGCTCGGGACAGGGGGCCCTCGAAGAGACCCAGTACTTC.

This clonotype has more than one count but fewer than ten. J is TRBJ2-3 and V is TRBV19; D may be TRBD1 or TRBD2 (5 bases each). Germline CDR1 reads LNHDA; CDR2 reads SQIVND (reference sequence). The CDR3 totals 17 residues. V lost 0 bases and J 5 bases, leaving 18 bases between the germline ends. Written as DNA, the CDR3 is TGTGCCAGTAGTATAGATTTGGGGGTAGGAGTGGGAGATACGCAGTATTTT. Protein: CASSIDLGVGVGDTQYF.

This clonotype was counted ten times or more. J is TRBJ1-4 and V is TRBV12-3 or TRBV12-4; D gene unclear. V lost 5 bases and J 8 bases, leaving 15 bases between the germline ends. The CDR3 contains 14 residues. The CDR3 is CASSGSTEQEKLFF. The CDR3 DNA follows: TGTGCCAGCAGTGGATCTACCGAACAGGAAAAACTGTTTTTT.

In its sample, this clonotype was seen many times. The rearrangement uses TRBV20-1 and TRBJ2-5; 15 bases line up with TRBD2. The CDR3 sequence is 17 residues long. From germline, CDR1 is DFQATT and CDR2 SNEGSKA (reference sequence). J was trimmed by 1 base and V by 3 bases; bases with no gene match: 6. The CDR3 DNA is TGCAGTGCTAGCGGGACTAGCGGGAGGAGGGCCCAAGAGACCCAGTACTTC. It is translated as CSASGTSGRRAQETQYF.

This clonotype was seen many times. The V gene is TRBV12-3 or TRBV12-4, the J gene TRBJ2-5; D is unclear. This CDR3 spans 13 amino acids. V was shortened by 5 bases and J by 4 bases, with 11 bases between the two germline ends. The CDR3 DNA sequence: TGTGCCAGCAGTGCCTCATTCCGAGAGACCCAGTACTTC. This gives the protein CASSASFRETQYF.

This clonotype was detected ten times or more. The chain combines TRBV20-1 with TRBJ2-1, with TRBD2 as a possible D gene (5 bases). The CDR3 runs to 12 residues. CDR1 DFQATT and CDR2 SNEGSKA come from the germline V gene (reference sequence). Trimming removed 7 bases at V and 5 bases at J, with 12 bases between. CDR3 nucleotides: TGCAGTGACGGGATGAGTAACAATGAGCAGTTCTTC. It codes for CSDGMSNNEQFF.

The table lists this clonotype with many counts. The gene calls are TRBV4-1 and TRBJ2-3; 12 nucleotides match TRBD2. The CDR3 length is 18 residues. The V gene's germline CDR1 is MGHRA and CDR2 YSYEKL. V shed 4 bases and J 4 bases; nucleotides not matched to a gene: 12. The DNA of the CDR3 is TGCGCCAGCAGCCGCGGAATTCTAGCGGGAGGGCCGGCAGATACGCAGTATTTT. It encodes CASSRGILAGGPADTQYF.

This clonotype has a count of ten or more. The rearrangement uses TRBV11-2 and TRBJ2-1; D is undetermined. CDR3 size: 17 residues. Germline V lookup: CDR1 SGHAT, CDR2 FQNNGV. Trimming removed 1 base from V and 6 bases from J, with 19 bases in between. The CDR3 sequence is CASSLVGHSRSINEQFF. CDR3 nucleotides: TGTGCCAGCAGCTTAGTAGGGCACAGTAGAAGTATCAATGAGCAGTTCTTC.

The CDR3 here is CASSQDKLSSNQPQHF. Here the CDR3 DNA reads TGCGCCAGCAGCCAAGATAAGTTGAGCAGCAATCAGCCCCAGCATTTT. The chain has TRBV4-1 and TRBJ1-5, with D unresolved. The CDR3 runs 16 residues. Deletions cut 0 bases from V and 1 base from J, with 10 bases between. Germline CDR1 and CDR2: MGHRA and YSYEKL.

This clonotype was detected only once. This chain links TRBV5-6 with TRBJ1-4; D gene unclear. CDR3 length: 13 residues. Trimming stripped 7 bases from V and 0 bases from J, with 7 bases between. The V gene's germline CDR1 is SGHDT and CDR2 YYEEEE. CDR3 protein: CASGVATNEKLFF. DNA of the CDR3: TGTGCCAGCGGGGTTGCAACTAATGAAAAACTGTTTTTT. Combining the CDR3 with reference TRBV5-6 and TRBJ1-4 gives the whole variable domain DAGVTQSPTHLIKTRGQQVTLRCSPKSGHDTVSWYQQALGQGPQFIFQYYEEEERQRGNFPDRFSGHQFPNYSSELNVNALLLGDSALYLCASGVATNEKLFFGSGTQLSVL.

This clonotype was recorded at least ten times. V is TRBV5-6 and J is TRBJ1-2; maybe TRBD1 (5 bases). V lost 4 bases to trimming and J lost 1 base, with 20 bases between them. The CDR3 is 17 residues long. Germline-derived CDR1 and CDR2 are SGHDT and YYEEEE. The CDR3 nucleotides read TGTGCCAGCAGCGAATCGGACATCAGAGGGTATAACTATGGCTACACCTTC. Residues: CASSESDIRGYNYGYTF.

This clonotype was counted at least ten times. The chain has TRBV3-1 and TRBJ2-1; TRBD2 matches 10 bases. Trimming at V came to 3 bases and at J to 1 base, leaving 12 bases not matched to a gene. The length of the CDR3 is 19 residues. In germline, CDR1 is LGHDT, CDR2 YNNKEL (reference sequence). This CDR3 is CASSHLPGSGGASYNEQFF. The CDR3 DNA reads as TGTGCCAGCAGCCACCTCCCTGGGAGCGGGGGGGCATCCTACAATGAGCAGTTCTTC.

This clonotype was seen ten or more times. This chain links TRBV28 with TRBJ1-2, with no clear D. The CDR3 extends over 12 amino acids. Germline V CDR1 and CDR2: MDHEN, SYDVKM. V was pared by 2 bases and J by 7 bases, with 8 bases between. CDR3 bases: TGTGCCAGCAGTTTACTTTCCAGTGGCTACACCTTC. Translating it yields CASSLLSSGYTF.

This clonotype has a handful of counts. A much larger clone lies a single base off, so this may be a read error. V and J are TRBV7-8 and TRBJ1-1; D gene unclear. This CDR3 has 14 amino acids. Germline loops: CDR1 SGHVS, CDR2 FQNEAQ. CDR3 amino acids: CVSSLVSGNTEAFF. In DNA form, the CDR3 reads TGTGTCAGCAGCTTAGTTTCAGGAAACACTGAAGCTTTCTTT.

The V and J genes are TRBV6-1 and TRBJ2-6, with 7 bases fitting TRBD1. The CDR3 runs to 20 residues. Germline V CDR1 and CDR2: MNHNS, SASEGT. Losses at the gene ends were 4 bases for V and 5 bases for J; bases not matched to a gene: 20. CDR3 DNA sequence: TGTGCCAGCAGTGTATGGGACACCGGGACAGCTGGAGTCTGGGCCAACGTCCTGACTTTC. Translated, it gives CASSVWDTGTAGVWANVLTF.

As for this clonotype: The junction differs from germline at one of its ends, possibly a read error. CDR3 sequence reads: CSAGDRAANSPLHF. The CDR3 DNA sequence: TGCAGTGCTGGAGACAGGGCGGCGAATTCACCCCTCCACTTT. The chain is built from TRBV20-1 and TRBJ1-6; the match to TRBD1 covers 7 bases. Germline V gives CDR1 DFQATT, CDR2 SNEGSKA (reference sequence). This CDR3 is built from 14 residues.